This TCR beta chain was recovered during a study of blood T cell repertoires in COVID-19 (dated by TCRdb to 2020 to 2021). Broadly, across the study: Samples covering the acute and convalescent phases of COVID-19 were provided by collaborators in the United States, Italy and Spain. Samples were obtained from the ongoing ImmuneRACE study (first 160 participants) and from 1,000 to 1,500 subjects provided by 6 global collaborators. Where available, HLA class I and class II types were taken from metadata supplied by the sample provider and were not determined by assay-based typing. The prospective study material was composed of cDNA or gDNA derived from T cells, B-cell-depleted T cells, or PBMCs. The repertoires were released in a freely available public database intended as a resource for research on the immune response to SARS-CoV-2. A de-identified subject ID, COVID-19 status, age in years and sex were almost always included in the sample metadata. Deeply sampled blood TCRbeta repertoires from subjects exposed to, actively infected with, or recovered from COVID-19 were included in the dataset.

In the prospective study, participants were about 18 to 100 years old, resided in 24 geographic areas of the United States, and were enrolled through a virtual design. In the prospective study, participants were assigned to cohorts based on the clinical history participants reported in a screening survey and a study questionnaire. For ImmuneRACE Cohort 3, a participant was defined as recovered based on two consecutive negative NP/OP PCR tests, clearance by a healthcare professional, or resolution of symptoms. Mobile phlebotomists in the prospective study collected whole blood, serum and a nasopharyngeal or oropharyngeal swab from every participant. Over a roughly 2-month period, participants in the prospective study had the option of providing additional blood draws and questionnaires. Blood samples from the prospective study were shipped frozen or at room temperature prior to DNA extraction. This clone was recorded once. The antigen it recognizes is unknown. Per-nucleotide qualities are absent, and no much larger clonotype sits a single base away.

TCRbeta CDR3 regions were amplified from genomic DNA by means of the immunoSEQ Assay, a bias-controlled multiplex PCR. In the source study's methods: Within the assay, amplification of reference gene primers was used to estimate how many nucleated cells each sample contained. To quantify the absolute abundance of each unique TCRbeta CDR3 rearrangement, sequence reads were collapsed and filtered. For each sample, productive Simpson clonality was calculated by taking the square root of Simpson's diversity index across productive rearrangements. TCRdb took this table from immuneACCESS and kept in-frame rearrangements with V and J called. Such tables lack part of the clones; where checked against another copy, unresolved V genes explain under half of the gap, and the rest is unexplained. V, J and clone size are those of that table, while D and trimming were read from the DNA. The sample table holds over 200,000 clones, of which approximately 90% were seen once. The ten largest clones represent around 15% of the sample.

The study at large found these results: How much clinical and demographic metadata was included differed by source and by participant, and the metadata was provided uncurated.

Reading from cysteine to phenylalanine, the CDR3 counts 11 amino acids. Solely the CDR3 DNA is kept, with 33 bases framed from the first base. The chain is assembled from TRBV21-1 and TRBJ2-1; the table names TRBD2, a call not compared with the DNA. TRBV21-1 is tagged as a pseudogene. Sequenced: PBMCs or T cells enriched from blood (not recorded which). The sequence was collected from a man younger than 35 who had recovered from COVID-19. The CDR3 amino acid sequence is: CASSNPREQFF. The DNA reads TGTGCCAGCAGCAATCCTCGTGAGCAGTTCTTC.